This T cell receptor beta chain was identified in a study of control samples from healthy donors and cancer patients. This clone was counted a single time. TCRdb's table, derived via immunoSEQ multiplex PCR, lists solely in-frame clones and lacks some. The sample lists 170,000 or so clones, 94% occurring once. V was clipped by 6 bases and J by 9 bases; unmatched bases: 6. The germline CDR1 and CDR2 sequences are MNHEY and SVGAGI. The CDR3 has 14 amino acids. Material for sequencing was blood. The chain carries TRBV6-5 and TRBJ1-6; 9 nucleotides line up with TRBD1. This receptor was taken from a woman aged 18-30 years in good health. CDR3 region: CASSSDRGGSPLHF. The CDR3 DNA reads TGTGCCAGCAGCTCGGACAGGGGAGGTTCACCCCTCCACTTT.